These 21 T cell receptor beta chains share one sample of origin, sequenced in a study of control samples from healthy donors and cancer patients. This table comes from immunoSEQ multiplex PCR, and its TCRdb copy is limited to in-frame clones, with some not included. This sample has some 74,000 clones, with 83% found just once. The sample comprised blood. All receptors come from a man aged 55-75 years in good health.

The CDR3 protein is CASSLDVGGSLRIEQFF. CDR3 sequence (DNA): TGTGCCAGCAGCTTAGATGTTGGAGGGAGTCTAAGGATTGAGCAGTTCTTC. The chain carries TRBV11-2 and TRBJ2-1; weak D call: TRBD2 (6 bases). The ends were cut back, 0 bases at V and 9 bases at J, with 21 bases in the middle. This CDR3 contains 17 residues. Germline V gene lookup returns CDR1 SGHAT and CDR2 FQNNGV.

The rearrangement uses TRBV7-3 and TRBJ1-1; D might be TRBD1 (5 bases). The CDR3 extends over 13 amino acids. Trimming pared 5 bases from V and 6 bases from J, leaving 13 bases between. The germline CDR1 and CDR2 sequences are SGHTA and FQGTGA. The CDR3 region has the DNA TGTGCCAGCAGCCCCCCGGGGGGTGCTGAAGCTTTCTTT. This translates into CASSPPGGAEAFF.

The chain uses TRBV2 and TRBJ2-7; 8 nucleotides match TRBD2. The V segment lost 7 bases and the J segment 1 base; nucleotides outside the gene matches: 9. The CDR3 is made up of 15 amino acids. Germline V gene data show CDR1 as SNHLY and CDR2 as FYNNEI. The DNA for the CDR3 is TGTGCCAGCACCGCCTGGCTAGCGGGTTCCTACGAGCAGTACTTC. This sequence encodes CASTAWLAGSYEQYF. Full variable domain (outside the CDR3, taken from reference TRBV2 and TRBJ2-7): EPEVTQTPSHQVTQMGQEVILRCVPISNHLYFYWYRQILGQKVEFLVSFYNNEISEKSEIFDDQFSVERPDGSNFTLKIRSTKLEDSAMYFCASTAWLAGSYEQYFGPGTRLTVT.

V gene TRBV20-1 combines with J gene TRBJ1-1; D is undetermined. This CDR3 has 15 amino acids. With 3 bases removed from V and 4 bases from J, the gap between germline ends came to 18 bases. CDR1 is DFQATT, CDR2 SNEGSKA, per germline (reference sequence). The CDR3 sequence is CSASWLGSVLTEAFF. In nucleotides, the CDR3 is TGCAGTGCTAGTTGGCTGGGATCAGTACTCACTGAAGCTTTCTTT.

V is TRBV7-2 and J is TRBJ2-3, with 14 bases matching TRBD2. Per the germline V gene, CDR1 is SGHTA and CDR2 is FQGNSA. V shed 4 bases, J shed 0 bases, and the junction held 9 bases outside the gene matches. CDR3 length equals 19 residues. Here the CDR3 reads CASSWRGLAGVSSTDTQYF. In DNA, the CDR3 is TGTGCCAGCAGCTGGAGGGGACTAGCGGGAGTTTCAAGCACAGATACGCAGTATTTT.

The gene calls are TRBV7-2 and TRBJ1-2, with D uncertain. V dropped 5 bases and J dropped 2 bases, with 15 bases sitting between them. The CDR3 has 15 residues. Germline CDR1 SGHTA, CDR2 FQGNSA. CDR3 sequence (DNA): TGTGCCAGCAGCGGTTTGGGATTGGGGAACTATGGCTACACCTTC. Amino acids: CASSGLGLGNYGYTF.

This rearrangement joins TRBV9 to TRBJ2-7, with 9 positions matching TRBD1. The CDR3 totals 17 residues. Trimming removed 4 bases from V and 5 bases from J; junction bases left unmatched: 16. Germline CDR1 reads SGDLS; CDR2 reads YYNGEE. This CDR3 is CASSPYPGTGKRHEQYF. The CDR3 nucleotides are TGTGCCAGCAGCCCGTACCCGGGGACAGGGAAGCGGCACGAGCAGTACTTC.

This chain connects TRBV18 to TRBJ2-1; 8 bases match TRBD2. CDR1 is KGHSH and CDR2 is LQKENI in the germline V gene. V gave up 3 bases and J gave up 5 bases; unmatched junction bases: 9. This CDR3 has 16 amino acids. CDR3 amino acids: CASSPSGAGVHNEQFF. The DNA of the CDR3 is TGTGCCAGCTCACCTAGCGGGGCGGGAGTGCACAATGAGCAGTTCTTC.

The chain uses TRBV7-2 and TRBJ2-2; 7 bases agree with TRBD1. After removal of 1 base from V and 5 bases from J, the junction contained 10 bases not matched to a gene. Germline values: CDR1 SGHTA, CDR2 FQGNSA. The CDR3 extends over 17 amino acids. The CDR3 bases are TGTGCCAGCAGCTTAGTGTCCCAGGGGGATTGGACCGGGGAGCTGTTTTTT. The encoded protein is CASSLVSQGDWTGELFF.

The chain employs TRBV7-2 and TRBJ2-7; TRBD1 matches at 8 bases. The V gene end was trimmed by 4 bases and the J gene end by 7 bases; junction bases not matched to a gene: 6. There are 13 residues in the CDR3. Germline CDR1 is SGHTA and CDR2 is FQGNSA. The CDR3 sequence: CASSSGQGLEQYF. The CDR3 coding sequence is TGTGCCAGCAGCTCCGGACAGGGCCTGGAGCAGTACTTC.

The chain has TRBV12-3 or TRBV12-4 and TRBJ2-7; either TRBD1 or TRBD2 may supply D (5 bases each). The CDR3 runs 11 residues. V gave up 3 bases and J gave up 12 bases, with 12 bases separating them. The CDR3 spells CASSLGRSSYF. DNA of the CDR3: TGTGCCAGCAGTTTGGGACGGAGTTCGTACTTC.

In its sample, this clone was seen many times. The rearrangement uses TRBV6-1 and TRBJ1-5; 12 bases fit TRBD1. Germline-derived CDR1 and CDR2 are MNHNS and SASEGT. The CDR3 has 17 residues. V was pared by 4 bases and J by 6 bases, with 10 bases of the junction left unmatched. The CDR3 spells CASSGGQGALSGQPQHF. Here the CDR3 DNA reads TGTGCCAGCAGTGGGGGACAGGGGGCATTATCGGGTCAGCCCCAGCATTTT.

CDR3 region: CASSPPSGSFGTDTQYF. The CDR3 DNA reads as TGTGCCAGCAGCCCCCCATCAGGGAGTTTTGGAACAGATACGCAGTATTTT. The chain uses TRBV9 and TRBJ2-3; D might be TRBD1 or TRBD2, each matching 5 bases. Germline CDR1 and CDR2: SGDLS and YYNGEE. Trimming cost V 4 bases and J 3 bases, with 21 bases left between them. The CDR3 has 17 residues.

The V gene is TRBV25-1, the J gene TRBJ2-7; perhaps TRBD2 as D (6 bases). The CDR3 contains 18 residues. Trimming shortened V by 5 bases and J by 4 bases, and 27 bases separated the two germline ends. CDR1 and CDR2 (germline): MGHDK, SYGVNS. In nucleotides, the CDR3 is TGTGCCAGCAGTACGCAGGGAGCGGGCGTTTGGGGCAGGTACGAGCAGTACTTC. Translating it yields CASSTQGAGVWGRYEQYF.

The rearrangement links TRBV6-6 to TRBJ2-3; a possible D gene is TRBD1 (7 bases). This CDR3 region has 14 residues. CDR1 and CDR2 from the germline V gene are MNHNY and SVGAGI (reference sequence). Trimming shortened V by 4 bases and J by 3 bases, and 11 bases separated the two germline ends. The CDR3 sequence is CASSFRGRTDTQYF. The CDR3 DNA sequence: TGTGCCAGCAGTTTCAGGGGGAGGACAGATACGCAGTATTTT.

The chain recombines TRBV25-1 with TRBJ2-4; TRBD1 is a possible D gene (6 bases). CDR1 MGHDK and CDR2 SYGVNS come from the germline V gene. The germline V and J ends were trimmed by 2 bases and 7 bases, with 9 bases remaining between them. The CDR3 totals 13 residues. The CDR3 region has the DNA TGTGCCAGCAGTGAAATTGGACAGAACATTCAGTACTTC. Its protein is CASSEIGQNIQYF. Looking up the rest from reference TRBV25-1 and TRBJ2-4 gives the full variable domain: EADIYQTPRYLVIGTGKKITLECSQTMGHDKMYWYQQDPGMELHLIHYSYGVNSTEKGDLSSESTVSRIRTEHFPLTLESARPSHTSQYLCASSEIGQNIQYFGAGTRLSVL.

CDR3 coding DNA: TGTGCCAGCAGCCTGACAGGGGCTGGCACTGAAGCTTTCTTT. This sequence encodes CASSLTGAGTEAFF. This sequence joins TRBV7-3 and TRBJ1-1; 8 bases are shared with TRBD1. CDR1 is SGHTA and CDR2 is FQGTGA in the germline V gene. J gave up 4 bases and V 5 bases, and 6 bases lay outside the gene matches. The length of the CDR3 is 14 residues. Based on the CDR3 plus reference TRBV7-3 and TRBJ1-1, the full variable domain is GAGVSQTPSNKVTEKGKYVELRCDPISGHTALYWYRQSLGQGPEFLIYFQGTGAADDSGLPNDRFFAVRPEGSVSTLKIQRTERGDSAVYLCASSLTGAGTEAFFGQGTRLTVV.

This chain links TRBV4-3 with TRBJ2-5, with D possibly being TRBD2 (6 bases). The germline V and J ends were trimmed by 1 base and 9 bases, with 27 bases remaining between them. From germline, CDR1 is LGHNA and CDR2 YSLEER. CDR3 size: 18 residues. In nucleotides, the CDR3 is TGCGCCAGCAGCCAAGTTCACGGGACGACCGACGGGACGGGGGCCCAGTACTTC. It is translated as CASSQVHGTTDGTGAQYF.

The CDR3 here is CASSKLTSGGVSYNEQFF. Written as DNA, the CDR3 is TGTGCCAGCAGCAAATTAACTAGCGGGGGGGTCTCCTACAATGAGCAGTTCTTC. V gene TRBV11-2 combines with J gene TRBJ2-1, with TRBD2 matching over 13 bases. Germline V lookup: CDR1 SGHAT, CDR2 FQNNGV. V shed 5 bases and J 0 bases; nucleotides not matched to a gene: 7. CDR3 length: 18 amino acids.

CDR3: CSDKGGSARNTEAFF. The DNA for the CDR3 is TGCAGCGACAAAGGGGGTTCCGCTAGGAACACTGAAGCTTTCTTT. The chain is built from TRBV29-1 and TRBJ1-1, with D perhaps matching TRBD1 (6 bases). Trimming shortened V by 7 bases and J by 1 base, and 19 bases separated the two germline ends. This CDR3 contains 15 residues. The germline V gene encodes CDR1 SQVTM and CDR2 ANQGSEA.

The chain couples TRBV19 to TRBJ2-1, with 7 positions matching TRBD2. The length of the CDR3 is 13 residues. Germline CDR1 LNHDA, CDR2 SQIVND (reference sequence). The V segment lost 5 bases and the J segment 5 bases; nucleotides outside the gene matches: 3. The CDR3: CASSEGGDNEQFF. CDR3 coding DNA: TGTGCCAGTAGTGAGGGAGGGGACAATGAGCAGTTCTTC.